This T cell receptor (beta chain) stems from a study of OX40 agonist ivuxolimab in advanced cancers. At the level of the study: Having had anti-PD-1, anti-PD-L1 or anti-CTLA-4 therapy before was allowed, and over 35% had some.

Study-wide findings and caveats: At doses 0.1 to 3.0 mg/kg, CD4+ and CD8+ clones expanded.

V shed 2 bases and J shed 5 bases, with 6 bases lying between them. CDR1 is MDHEN, CDR2 SYDVKM, per germline. The CDR3 loop spans 13 amino acids. Only in-frame clones appear in the TCRdb table, and some are missing; sequencing was by immunoSEQ multiplex PCR. The repertoire holds some 65,000 clones, with approximately 90% as singletons. About this clone: The antigen is unknown.

The chain carries TRBV28 and TRBJ2-2, with unresolved D. The sequencing used CD4+ or CD8+ T cells sorted from blood, collected in a trial of the OX40 agonist ivuxolimab. The sequence derives from an adult with an advanced solid tumor such as melanoma, head and neck, liver or kidney cancer. In nucleotides, the CDR3 is TGTGCCAGCAGTTTAGAAGGAACCGGGGAGCTGTTTTTT. This encodes CASSLEGTGELFF.